The 13 T cell receptor beta chains listed next were all sequenced from one sample in a study of T cells after posttransplantation cyclophosphamide (dated by TCRdb to about 2016). Library preparation was by the immunoSEQ multiplex PCR assay. This is the immuneACCESS table as TCRdb keeps it, with only in-frame sequences that have V and J called. A part of the clones is gone; compared with another copy, unresolved V genes explain less than half, and the rest is unexplained. The sample has fewer than 55,000 clones on record, 85% to 95% of them singletons. The top ten clones comprise about 3% of the sample. Specimen: PBMCs. The receptors originated from a woman under 40 in good health and a related stem cell transplant donor.

The chain has TRBV7-9 and TRBJ2-5; possibly TRBD1 for D (6 bases). Germline loops: CDR1 SEHNR, CDR2 FQNEAQ (reference sequence). This CDR3 region has 13 residues. The V and J ends lost 4 bases and 2 bases respectively, with 8 bases between them. CDR3 in amino acids: CASSWTEQETQYF. The CDR3 region has the DNA TGTGCCAGCAGCTGGACAGAACAAGAGACCCAGTACTTC.

The sample holds one count of this clone. The genes are TRBV29-1 and TRBJ1-4, with D perhaps TRBD1 (5 bases). The V end lost 5 bases, the J end lost 4 bases, and 14 bases lay between the germline ends. The CDR3 consists of 14 residues. Germline CDR1 SQVTM, CDR2 ANQGSEA. CDR3 DNA sequence: TGCAGCGTTAGTACGGCAGGGAATAATGAAAAACTGTTTTTT. Translated, it gives CSVSTAGNNEKLFF.

The V and J genes are TRBV30 and TRBJ1-3; TRBD1 is a possible D gene (6 bases). V lost 7 bases, J lost 1 base, and 8 bases lay in between. Germline-derived CDR1 and CDR2 are GTSNPN and SVGIG (reference sequence). CDR3 length: 12 residues. Here the CDR3 reads CASGVSGNTIYF. DNA for the CDR3: TGTGCCTCAGGGGTTTCTGGAAACACCATATATTTT.

The chain couples TRBV28 to TRBJ2-2; 10 bases are a match to TRBD1. The CDR3 runs to 14 residues. J gave up 7 bases and V 3 bases, and 2 bases lay outside the gene matches. Germline CDR1 MDHEN, CDR2 SYDVKM. The CDR3 protein is CASSLDRGNGELFF. CDR3 coding DNA: TGTGCCAGCAGTTTGGACAGGGGGAACGGGGAGCTGTTTTTT.

The CDR3 DNA reads as TGTGCCAGCAGCTTGGGACCGGGGAATGAGCAGTTCTTC. This translates into CASSLGPGNEQFF. The rearrangement joins TRBV5-4 to TRBJ2-1; TRBD2 is a possible D gene (5 bases). Trimming cost V 0 bases and J 7 bases, with 8 bases left between them. Germline V gene data show CDR1 as SGHNT and CDR2 as YYREEE (reference sequence). The CDR3 is 13 amino acids.

This chain joins TRBV21-1 and TRBJ1-1. TRBV21-1 is a pseudogene locus. CDR3 length: 15 amino acids. The DNA of the CDR3 is TGTGCCAGCAGCAAAGGGGGGGGAGTGAACACTGAAGCTTTCTTT. Amino acids: CASSKGGGVNTEAFF.

CDR3 loop: CASSWESTGELFF. The CDR3 nucleotides are TGTGCCAGCAGTTGGGAGTCCACCGGGGAGCTGTTTTTT. This sequence joins TRBV6-6 and TRBJ2-2; weak D call: TRBD2 (5 bases). V was cut by 4 bases and J by 4 bases, with 7 bases left in between. This CDR3 comprises 13 residues. CDR1 and CDR2 from the germline V gene are MNHNY and SVGAGI (reference sequence).

This chain uses TRBV7-8 with TRBJ2-7; D is possibly TRBD2 (7 bases). The CDR3 contains 14 residues. V lost 2 bases and J 5 bases, leaving 13 bases between the germline ends. Germline assignment: CDR1 SGHVS and CDR2 FQNEAQ. CDR3 residues: CASSLSGGAHEQYF. CDR3 nucleotide sequence: TGTGCCAGCAGCTTAAGTGGGGGGGCCCACGAGCAGTACTTC.

The rearrangement uses TRBV29-1 and TRBJ2-2; D gene ambiguous. The CDR3 sequence is 13 residues long. V lost 3 bases, J lost 1 base, and 6 bases lay in between. From germline, CDR1 is SQVTM and CDR2 ANQGSEA. The CDR3 spells CSVDRMNTGELFF. The CDR3 region has the DNA TGCAGCGTTGACAGGATGAACACCGGGGAGCTGTTTTTT.

The chain combines TRBV7-9 with TRBJ1-1; no clear D gene. Trimming removed 4 bases at V and 5 bases at J, with 8 bases between. This CDR3 has 12 residues. Germline V lookup: CDR1 SEHNR, CDR2 FQNEAQ (reference sequence). The CDR3 spells CASSYLETEAFF. The CDR3 coding sequence is TGTGCCAGCAGCTACCTGGAGACTGAAGCTTTCTTT.

The rearrangement links TRBV14 to TRBJ2-3; D remains unclear. V shed 2 bases and J shed 3 bases, with 15 bases lying between them. The CDR3 is made up of 16 amino acids. CDR1 and CDR2 (germline): SGHDN, FVKESK. The CDR3 DNA reads as TGTGCCAGCAGCCAAAAGAACGGCCGGCGGACAGATACGCAGTATTTT. It codes for CASSQKNGRRTDTQYF.

The V gene is TRBV19, the J gene TRBJ1-5; D not certain. Germline CDR1 is LNHDA and CDR2 is SQIVND (reference sequence). V shed 3 bases and J shed 7 bases, with 7 bases lying between them. The CDR3 contains 12 residues. CDR3 in DNA: TGTGCCAGTAGTATGCGGAGCCAGCCCCAGCATTTT. Translating gives CASSMRSQPQHF.

A single count supports this clone. The chain joins TRBV6-6 to TRBJ1-4; TRBD1 matches 10 bases. Germline V CDR1 and CDR2: MNHNY, SVGAGI (reference sequence). V lost 10 bases, J lost 7 bases, and 6 bases stayed unmatched. This CDR3 contains 13 residues. The CDR3 loop is CATLGQGTEKLFF. The CDR3 DNA reads as TGTGCCACCTTGGGACAGGGGACTGAAAAACTGTTTTTT.